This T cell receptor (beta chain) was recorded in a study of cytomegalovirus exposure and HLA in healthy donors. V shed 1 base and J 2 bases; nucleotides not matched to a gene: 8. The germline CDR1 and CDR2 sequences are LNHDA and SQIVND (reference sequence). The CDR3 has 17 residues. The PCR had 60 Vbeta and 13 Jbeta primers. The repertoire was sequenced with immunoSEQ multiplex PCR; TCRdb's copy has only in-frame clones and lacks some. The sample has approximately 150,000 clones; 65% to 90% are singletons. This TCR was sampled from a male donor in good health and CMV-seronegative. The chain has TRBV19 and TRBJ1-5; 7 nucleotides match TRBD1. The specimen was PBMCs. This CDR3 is CASSIVRGGTGNQPQHF. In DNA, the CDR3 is TGTGCCAGTAGTATAGTGCGGGGGGGGACAGGCAATCAGCCCCAGCATTTT. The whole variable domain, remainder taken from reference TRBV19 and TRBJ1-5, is DGGITQSPKYLFRKEGQNVTLSCEQNLNHDAMYWYRQDPGQGLRLIYYSQIVNDFQKGDIAEGYSVSREKKESFPLTVTSAQKNPTAFYLCASSIVRGGTGNQPQHFGDGTRLSIL.